This T cell receptor beta chain was profiled in a study of blood T cell repertoires in COVID-19. Study as a whole: PBMCs, B-cell-depleted T cells, or T cells were the source of the cDNA or gDNA that made up the material.

This clone has only a few counts. Trimming left V 0 bases short and J 0 bases short, with 18 bases between. Looked up from germline, CDR1 is KGHSH and CDR2 is LQKENI. The CDR3 is 20 residues long. The repertoire was sequenced with immunoSEQ multiplex PCR; TCRdb's copy has only in-frame clones and lacks some. The table includes about 230,000 clones, around 82% detected once. The sequenced sample was peripheral blood. This chain joins TRBV18 and TRBJ1-6; D uncertain. The source of this sequence is a man over 45 with active or convalescent COVID-19. The CDR3 sequence: CASSPPIGEDRSSYNSPLHF. The CDR3 DNA is TGTGCCAGCTCACCACCGATTGGGGAGGATCGGAGCTCCTATAATTCACCCCTCCACTTT.